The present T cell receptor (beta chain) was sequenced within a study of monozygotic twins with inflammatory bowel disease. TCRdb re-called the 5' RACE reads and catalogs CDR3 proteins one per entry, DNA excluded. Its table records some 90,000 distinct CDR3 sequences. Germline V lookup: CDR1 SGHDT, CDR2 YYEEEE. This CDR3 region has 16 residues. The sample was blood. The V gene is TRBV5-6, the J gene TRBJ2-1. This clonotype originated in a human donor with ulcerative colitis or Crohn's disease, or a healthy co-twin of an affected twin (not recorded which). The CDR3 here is CASSLDLGGSYNEQFF.